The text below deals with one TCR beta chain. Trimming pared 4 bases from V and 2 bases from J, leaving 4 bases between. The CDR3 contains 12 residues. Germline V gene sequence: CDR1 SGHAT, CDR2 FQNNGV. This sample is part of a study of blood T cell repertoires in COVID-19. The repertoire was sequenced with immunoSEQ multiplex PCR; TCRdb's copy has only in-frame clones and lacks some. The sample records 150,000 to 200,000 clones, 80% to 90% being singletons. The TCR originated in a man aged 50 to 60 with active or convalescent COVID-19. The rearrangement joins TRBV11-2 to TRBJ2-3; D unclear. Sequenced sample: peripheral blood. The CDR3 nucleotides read TGTGCCAGCAGCTCTAACACAGATACGCAGTATTTT. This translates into CASSSNTDTQYF. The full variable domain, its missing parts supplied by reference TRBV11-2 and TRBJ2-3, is EAGVAQSPRYKIIEKRQSVAFWCNPISGHATLYWYQQILGQGPKLLIQFQNNGVVDDSQLPKDRFSAERLKGVDSTLKIQPAKLEDSAVYLCASSSNTDTQYFGPGTRLTVL.